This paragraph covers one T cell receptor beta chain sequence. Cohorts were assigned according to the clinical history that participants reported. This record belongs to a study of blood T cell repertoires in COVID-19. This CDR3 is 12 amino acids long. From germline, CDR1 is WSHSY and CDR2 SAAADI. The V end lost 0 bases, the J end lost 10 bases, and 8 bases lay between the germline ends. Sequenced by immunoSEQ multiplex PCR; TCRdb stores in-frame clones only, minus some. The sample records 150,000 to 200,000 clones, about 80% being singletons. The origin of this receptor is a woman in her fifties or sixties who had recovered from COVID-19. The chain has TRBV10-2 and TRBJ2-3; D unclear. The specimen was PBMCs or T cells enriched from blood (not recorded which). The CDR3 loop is CASSESLRPQYF. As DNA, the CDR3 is TGCGCCAGCAGTGAGTCGCTGCGCCCGCAGTATTTT.